The 14 T cell receptor beta chains below come from one sample, sequenced in a study of blood T cell repertoires in COVID-19. Using immunoSEQ multiplex PCR, the repertoire was profiled, and TCRdb retains in-frame clones only, with some absent. The sample has 300,000 to 400,000 clones, about nine tenths seen once. Material for sequencing was peripheral blood. These receptors all stem from a woman in her sixties or seventies with COVID-19, enrolled during active disease.

This rearrangement joins TRBV7-2 to TRBJ1-4; 8 bases line up with TRBD1. The CDR3 runs to 14 residues. V lost 5 bases to trimming and J lost 6 bases; unmatched junction nucleotides: 5. Germline CDR1 SGHTA, CDR2 FQGNSA. The chain's CDR3 is CASSVDRDDEKLFF. The CDR3 coding sequence is TGTGCCAGCAGCGTGGACAGGGACGATGAAAAACTGTTTTTT. Looking up the rest from reference TRBV7-2 and TRBJ1-4 gives the full variable domain: GAGVSQSPSNKVTEKGKDVELRCDPISGHTALYWYRQSLGQGLEFLIYFQGNSAPDKSGLPSDRFSAERTGGSVSTLTIQRTQQEDSAVYLCASSVDRDDEKLFFGSGTQLSVL.

The count of this clone is one. The chain recombines TRBV5-1 with TRBJ1-1, with D perhaps matching TRBD1 (6 bases). Trimming left V 4 bases short and J 0 bases short, with 13 bases between. This CDR3 has 15 residues. Germline CDR1 and CDR2: SGHRS and YFSETQ. CDR3: CASSPPGTLNTEAFF. The CDR3 coding sequence is TGCGCCAGCAGCCCCCCCGGGACATTGAACACTGAAGCTTTCTTT.

The chain recombines TRBV2 with TRBJ2-6, with D possibly being TRBD2 (5 bases). V was trimmed by 5 bases and J by 4 bases, leaving 9 bases between them. Germline-derived CDR1 and CDR2 are SNHLY and FYNNEI. This CDR3 contains 14 residues. CDR3 nucleotides: TGTGCCAGCAGTTGGGAGTCCGGGGCCAACGTCCTGACTTTC. Its translation: CASSWESGANVLTF.

The V and J genes are TRBV4-3 and TRBJ1-1, with D unresolved. The CDR3 is made up of 15 amino acids. V shed 0 bases and J shed 3 bases, with 11 bases lying between them. Looked up from germline, CDR1 is LGHNA and CDR2 is YSLEER. CDR3 DNA: TGCGCCAGCAGCCAAGATGGAGGATCGGACACTGAAGCTTTCTTT. Translating gives CASSQDGGSDTEAFF.

The J gene is TRBJ2-7, the V gene TRBV30, with 9 positions matching TRBD1. The CDR3 sequence is 13 residues long. Per germline, CDR1 GTSNPN and CDR2 SVGIG (reference sequence). The junction had 4 bases not matched to a gene; V was cut back by 2 bases and J by 5 bases. CDR3 protein: CAWSWTGEDEQYF. CDR3 DNA sequence: TGTGCCTGGAGTTGGACAGGGGAAGACGAGCAGTACTTC.

The J gene is TRBJ2-1, the V gene TRBV5-1; D possibly corresponds to TRBD2 (6 bases). The CDR3 is 16 residues long. V lost 5 bases and J 6 bases, leaving 21 bases between the germline ends. Looked up from germline, CDR1 is SGHRS and CDR2 is YFSETQ. As DNA, the CDR3 is TGCGCCAGCAGGCCGCGGCGGGACTCAAGAGGCAATGAGCAGTTCTTC. It is translated as CASRPRRDSRGNEQFF.

About this clone itself: Other nucleotide sequences from this sample produce the same CDR3. V usage is TRBV24-1 and J usage is TRBJ2-7; possibly TRBD2 for D (5 bases). The CDR3 contains 13 residues. Germline values: CDR1 KGHDR, CDR2 SFDVKD. The V and J ends lost 4 bases and 2 bases respectively, with 8 bases between them. Here the CDR3 DNA reads TGTGCCACCAGTGACCCCGGGACCTACGAGCAGTACTTC. This codes for CATSDPGTYEQYF.

This clone was observed a few times. V usage is TRBV18 and J usage is TRBJ1-5; D not resolved. The CDR3 covers 15 residues. Looked up from germline, CDR1 is KGHSH and CDR2 is LQKENI. The ends were cut back, 3 bases at V and 1 base at J, with 10 bases in the middle. As DNA, the CDR3 is TGTGCCAGCTCACCGATGGGAGGGAGCAATCAGCCCCAGCATTTT. This gives the protein CASSPMGGSNQPQHF.

CDR3 region: CASSLVLAGVRETQYF. Here the CDR3 DNA reads TGTGCCAGCAGCTTAGTTCTAGCGGGGGTAAGGGAGACCCAGTACTTC. This sequence joins TRBV7-2 and TRBJ2-5, with 10 bases that match TRBD2. The CDR3 has 16 residues. Germline loops: CDR1 SGHTA, CDR2 FQGNSA. With 1 base clipped from V and 5 bases from J, the junction kept 7 bases outside the gene matches.

The chain couples TRBV10-3 to TRBJ2-1; 9 bases fit TRBD2. This CDR3 contains 16 residues. V trimming: 8 bases; J trimming: 8 bases; junction bases outside the gene matches: 16. Germline-derived CDR1 and CDR2 are ENHRY and SYGVKD. As DNA, the CDR3 is TGTGCCATCTCCTCCCCTGGCGGGGGGGCTCCCGATGAGCAGTTCTTC. Amino acids: CAISSPGGGAPDEQFF.

CDR3 bases: TGTGCCAGCAGCCCACCTCTTGGCGGGGGGCTATATGGAAACACCATATATTTT. Protein product: CASSPPLGGGLYGNTIYF. The V call is TRBV9, the J call TRBJ1-3; tentative D call: TRBD1 (6 bases). The CDR3 is made up of 18 amino acids. Germline CDR1 reads SGDLS; CDR2 reads YYNGEE. Trimming cost V 4 bases and J 3 bases, with 23 bases left between them.

The V gene is TRBV6-1, the J gene TRBJ2-7; a possible D gene is TRBD1 (5 bases). The CDR3 sequence is 15 residues long. Per the germline V gene, CDR1 is MNHNS and CDR2 is SASEGT. V lost 0 bases and J lost 2, with 11 bases in between. The CDR3 coding sequence is TGTGCCAGCAGTGAAGCGCTTCAGACAGCCTACGAGCAGTACTTC. Amino acid sequence: CASSEALQTAYEQYF.

This clone was seen once. The rearrangement links TRBV4-3 to TRBJ2-5, with 12 bases lining up with TRBD2. The CDR3 has 16 amino acids. The V and J ends lost 0 bases and 9 bases, in that order; junction bases with no gene match: 8. Looked up from germline, CDR1 is LGHNA and CDR2 is YSLEER. CDR3 protein: CASSQDSASGGGPQYF. CDR3 coding DNA: TGCGCCAGCAGCCAAGATTCGGCTAGCGGGGGGGGTCCCCAGTACTTC.

The chain links TRBV30 to TRBJ2-5; D is unclear. Trimming stripped 4 bases from V and 2 bases from J, with 11 bases between. Germline V CDR1 and CDR2: GTSNPN, SVGIG (reference sequence). This CDR3 has 13 residues. Here the CDR3 DNA reads TGTGCCTGGAACCTATTGAGACAAGAGACCCAGTACTTC. Amino acid sequence: CAWNLLRQETQYF.